The source of this TCR beta chain is a study of cytotoxic CD8 clonotypes in ibrutinib-treated CLL. Study-wide results and caveats: Clonality measured at baseline exceeded age-matched healthy donors, tracking circulating CD8+ T-cell counts.

Investigators sought sequencing depths of between 1 in 200,000 and 1 in 1 million T cells. Some clones are missing from TCRdb's copy, which holds only in-frame ones; the method was immunoSEQ multiplex PCR. Among about 200,000 clones listed, about two thirds were seen once. Points on this clone: The target antigen is unknown.

There are 15 residues in the CDR3. The V gene lost 8 bases and the J gene lost 4 bases, with 20 bases spanning the gap. Looked up from germline, CDR1 is MDHEN and CDR2 is SYDVKM. The chain recombines TRBV28 with TRBJ1-1; TRBD1 might be the D (5 bases). The clonotype was recovered from a human donor with chronic lymphocytic leukemia. The sequencing here drew on PBMCs, taken after 24 months of ibrutinib treatment. Written as DNA, the CDR3 is TGTGCCAGCGGAACGGGGGGACCGTCGCTCACTGAAGCTTTCTTT. Its protein is CASGTGGPSLTEAFF.